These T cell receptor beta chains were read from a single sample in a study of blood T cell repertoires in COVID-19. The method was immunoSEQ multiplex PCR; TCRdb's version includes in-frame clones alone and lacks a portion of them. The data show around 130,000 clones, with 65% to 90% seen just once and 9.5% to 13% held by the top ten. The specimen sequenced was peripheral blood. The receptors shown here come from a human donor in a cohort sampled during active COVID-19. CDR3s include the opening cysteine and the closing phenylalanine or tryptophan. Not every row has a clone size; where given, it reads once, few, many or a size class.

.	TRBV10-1	CASSENGLNEQFF
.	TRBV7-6	CASSLGPAGGIHYEQYF
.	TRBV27	CASSARTGRGGSGELFF
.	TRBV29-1	CSVAGWGRQETQYF
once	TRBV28	CASTREAEQYF
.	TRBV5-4	CASSIGGTYEQYF
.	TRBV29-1	CSVERGNTDTQYF
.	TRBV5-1	CASSLAAGRADTQYF
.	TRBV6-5	CASTATGRINEKLFF
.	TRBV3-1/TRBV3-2	CASSQAGMSYEQYF
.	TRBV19	CASSIVSSGRTDTQYF
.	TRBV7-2	CASSLASGQAFGYTF
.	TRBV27	CASSATQGMDNEQFF
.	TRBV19	CASSMDRNYGYTF
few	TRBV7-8	CASSLGGQYSYGYTF
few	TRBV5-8	CASSYTGVDEQFF
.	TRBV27	CASRPGQGYNEQFF
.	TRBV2	CASSEAGTARGYGYTF
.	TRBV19	CASAPWGGGSYNEQFF
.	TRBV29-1	CSVEEGSYEQYF
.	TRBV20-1	CSAGDYTEAFF
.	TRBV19	CASSRVGPNTGELFF
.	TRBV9	CASSGTGMRTEAFF
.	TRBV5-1	CASSMTGGDSPLHF
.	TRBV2	CASSGSVYEQYF
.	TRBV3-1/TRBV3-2	CASSQERSGYTF
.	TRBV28	CASSLEGGYGYTF
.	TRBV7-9	CASSEGVEQFF
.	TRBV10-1	CASSEGQGIGSPLHF
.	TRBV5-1	CASSSQGARTDTQYF
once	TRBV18	CASSLTGTENEKLFF
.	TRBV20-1	CSASLGQGYPYEQYF
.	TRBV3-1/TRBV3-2	CASSPDSYEQYF
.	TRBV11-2	CASSQTRGYTF
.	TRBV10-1	CASSEGQTYTGELFF
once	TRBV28	CAVSSENSYEQYF
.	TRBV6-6	CTSSPQAGANTGELFF